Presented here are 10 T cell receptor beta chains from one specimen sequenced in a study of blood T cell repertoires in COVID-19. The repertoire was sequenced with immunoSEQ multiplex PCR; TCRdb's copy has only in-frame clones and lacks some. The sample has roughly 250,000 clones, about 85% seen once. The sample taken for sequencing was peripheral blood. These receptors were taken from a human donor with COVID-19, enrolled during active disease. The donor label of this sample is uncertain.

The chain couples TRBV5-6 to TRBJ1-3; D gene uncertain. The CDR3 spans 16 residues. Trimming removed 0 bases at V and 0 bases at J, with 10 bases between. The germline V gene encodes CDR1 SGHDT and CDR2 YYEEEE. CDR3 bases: TGTGCCAGCAGCTTGGGCCAGCCAGGCTCTGGAAACACCATATATTTT. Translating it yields CASSLGQPGSGNTIYF.

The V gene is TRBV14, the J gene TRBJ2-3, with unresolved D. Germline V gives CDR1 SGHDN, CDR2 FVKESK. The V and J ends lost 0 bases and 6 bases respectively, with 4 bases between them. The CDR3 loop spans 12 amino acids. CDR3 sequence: CASSQDTDTQYF. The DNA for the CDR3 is TGTGCCAGCAGCCAAGATACTGATACGCAGTATTTT.

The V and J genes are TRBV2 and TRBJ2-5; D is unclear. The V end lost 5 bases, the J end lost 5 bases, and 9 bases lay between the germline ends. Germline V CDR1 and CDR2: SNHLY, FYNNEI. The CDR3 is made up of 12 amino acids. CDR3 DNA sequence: TGTGCCAGCAGTTTAAGCATGGAGACCCAGTACTTC. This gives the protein CASSLSMETQYF.

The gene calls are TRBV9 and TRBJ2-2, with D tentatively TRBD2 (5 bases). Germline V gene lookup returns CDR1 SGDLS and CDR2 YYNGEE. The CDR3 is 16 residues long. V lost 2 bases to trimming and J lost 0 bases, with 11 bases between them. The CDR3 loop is CASSVLVGANTGELFF. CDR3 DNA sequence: TGTGCCAGCAGCGTTCTGGTGGGAGCGAACACCGGGGAGCTGTTTTTT.

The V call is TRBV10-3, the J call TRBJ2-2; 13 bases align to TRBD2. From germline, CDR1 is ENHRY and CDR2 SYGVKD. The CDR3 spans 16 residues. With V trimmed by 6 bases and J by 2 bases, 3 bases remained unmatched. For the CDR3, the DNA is TGTGCCATCAGGGGGACTAGCGGGGATAACACCGGGGAGCTGTTTTTT. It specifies CAIRGTSGDNTGELFF.

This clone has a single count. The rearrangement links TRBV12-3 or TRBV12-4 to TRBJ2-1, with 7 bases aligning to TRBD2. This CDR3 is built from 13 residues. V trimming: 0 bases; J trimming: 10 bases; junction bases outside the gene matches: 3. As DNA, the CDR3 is TGTGCCAGCAGTTTAGCGCGGGAGCGGGAGCAGTTCTTC. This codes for CASSLAREREQFF.

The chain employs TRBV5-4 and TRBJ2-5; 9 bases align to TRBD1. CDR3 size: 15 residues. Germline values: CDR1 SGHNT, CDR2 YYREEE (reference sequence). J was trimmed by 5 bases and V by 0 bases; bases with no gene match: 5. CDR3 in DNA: TGTGCCAGCAGCTTGGGAACAGGGGGCTCGGAGACCCAGTACTTC. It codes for CASSLGTGGSETQYF.

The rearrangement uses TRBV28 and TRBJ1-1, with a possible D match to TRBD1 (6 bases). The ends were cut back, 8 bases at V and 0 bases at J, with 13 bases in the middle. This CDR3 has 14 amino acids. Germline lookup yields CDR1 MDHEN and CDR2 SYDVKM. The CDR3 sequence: CASLYGGVNTEAFF. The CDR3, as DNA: TGTGCCAGCCTATATGGGGGCGTGAACACTGAAGCTTTCTTT.

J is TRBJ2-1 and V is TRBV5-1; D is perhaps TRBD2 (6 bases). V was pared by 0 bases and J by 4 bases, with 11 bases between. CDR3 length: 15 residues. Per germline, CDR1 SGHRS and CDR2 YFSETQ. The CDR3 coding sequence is TGCGCCAGCAGCTTGGTGCCTAGCGCGTACAATGAGCAGTTCTTC. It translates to CASSLVPSAYNEQFF.

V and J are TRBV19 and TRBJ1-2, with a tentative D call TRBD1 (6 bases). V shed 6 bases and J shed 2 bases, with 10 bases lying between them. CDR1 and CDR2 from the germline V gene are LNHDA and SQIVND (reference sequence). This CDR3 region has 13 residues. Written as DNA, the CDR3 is TGTGCCAGTAGGGAGCAGGGGAACTATGGCTACACCTTC. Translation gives CASREQGNYGYTF. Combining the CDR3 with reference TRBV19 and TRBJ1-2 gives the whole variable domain DGGITQSPKYLFRKEGQNVTLSCEQNLNHDAMYWYRQDPGQGLRLIYYSQIVNDFQKGDIAEGYSVSREKKESFPLTVTSAQKNPTAFYLCASREQGNYGYTFGSGTRLTVV.